The 11 T cell receptor beta chains below come from one sample, sequenced in a study of blood T cell repertoires in COVID-19. Profiling relied on immunoSEQ multiplex PCR, and the TCRdb table lists in-frame clones only, not all of them. There are 110,000 or so clones in the sample; around 89% occur only once, and approximately 4.5% lies in the top ten. The sequenced sample was peripheral blood. These receptors all come from a woman between 45 and 65 years old with acute or convalescent COVID-19.

The genes are TRBV24-1 and TRBJ2-3, with 11 bases lining up with TRBD2. V dropped 2 bases and J dropped 6; count of bases not matched to a gene: 9. The CDR3 has 17 residues. The germline CDR1 and CDR2 sequences are KGHDR and SFDVKD. CDR3 bases: TGTGCCACCAGTGATTCGGCTCTAGCGGGAGGTTTGGATACGCAGTATTTT. This encodes CATSDSALAGGLDTQYF.

This rearrangement joins TRBV15 to TRBJ1-1; TRBD1 might be the D (5 bases). In germline, CDR1 is LNHNV, CDR2 YYDKDF (reference sequence). The V end lost 5 bases, the J end lost 11 bases, and 18 bases lay between the germline ends. The CDR3 is 13 amino acids. The CDR3: CATSAHQGSGAFF. For the CDR3, the DNA is TGTGCCACCAGCGCACACCAGGGCTCCGGGGCTTTCTTT.

The rearrangement joins TRBV2 to TRBJ2-3; TRBD1 matches 9 bases. The ends lost 8 bases at V and 2 bases at J; junction bases unmatched: 8. The CDR3 runs 15 residues. In germline, CDR1 is SNHLY, CDR2 FYNNEI. The CDR3 protein is CASGGTGPNTDTQYF. Here the CDR3 DNA reads TGTGCCAGCGGTGGGACAGGGCCTAACACAGATACGCAGTATTTT.

The J gene is TRBJ1-1, the V gene TRBV6-5, with 7 bases aligning to TRBD1. CDR1 is MNHEY, CDR2 SVGAGI, per germline. The CDR3 has 15 residues. V lost 0 bases to trimming and J lost 7 bases; unmatched junction nucleotides: 8. The CDR3 DNA is TGTGCCAGCAGTTACTCGAGGGGGCTGAACGGTGAAGCTTTCTTT. It is translated as CASSYSRGLNGEAFF.

The V call is TRBV27, the J call TRBJ2-1, with 10 positions matching TRBD2. After removal of 0 bases from V and 0 bases from J, the junction contained 8 bases not matched to a gene. CDR3 length: 19 residues. The germline V gene encodes CDR1 MNHEY and CDR2 SMNVEV (reference sequence). The CDR3 DNA reads TGTGCCAGCAGTTTATCTGCAGCGGGGGGGCGTAGCTCCTACAATGAGCAGTTCTTC. Its translation is CASSLSAAGGRSSYNEQFF.

V and J are TRBV6-2 or TRBV6-3 and TRBJ2-7, with D unresolved. This CDR3 is 13 amino acids long. The germline V gene has CDR1 MNHEY and CDR2 SVGEGT. V was trimmed by 3 bases and J by 2 bases, leaving 8 bases between them. The CDR3 region has the DNA TGTGCCAGCAGTTATGCCAGGACCTACGAGCAGTACTTC. Protein product: CASSYARTYEQYF.

The rearrangement links TRBV7-2 to TRBJ1-1; TRBD1 matches at 7 bases. Germline V CDR1 and CDR2: SGHTA, FQGNSA. The trim removed 4 bases at V and 10 bases at J, leaving 9 bases unmatched. This CDR3 is built from 13 residues. CDR3 nucleotide sequence: TGTGCCAGCAGCTCGGACAGGTCTTTAGGAGCTTTCTTT. Protein sequence: CASSSDRSLGAFF.

This clone was picked up one time. The chain links TRBV9 to TRBJ1-2; the match to TRBD1 covers 7 bases. The trim removed 2 bases at V and 6 bases at J, leaving 10 bases unmatched. CDR3 length equals 15 residues. Looked up from germline, CDR1 is SGDLS and CDR2 is YYNGEE. DNA of the CDR3: TGTGCCAGCAGCGTTAGGGCAGGGGGAACGAATGGCTACACCTTC. Translated, it gives CASSVRAGGTNGYTF. Supplemented by reference TRBV9 and TRBJ1-2, the full variable domain reads DSGVTQTPKHLITATGQRVTLRCSPRSGDLSVYWYQQSLDQGLQFLIQYYNGEERAKGNILERFSAQQFPDLHSELNLSSLELGDSALYFCASSVRAGGTNGYTFGSGTRLTVV.

The chain joins TRBV24-1 to TRBJ1-2; no definite D call. CDR1 and CDR2 from the germline V gene are KGHDR and SFDVKD. The CDR3 extends over 14 amino acids. With 0 bases removed from V and 1 base from J, the gap between germline ends came to 5 bases. The CDR3 is CATSDLEVNYGYTF. In DNA, the CDR3 is TGTGCCACCAGTGATTTGGAGGTTAACTATGGCTACACCTTC.

The chain is built from TRBV7-3 and TRBJ2-5, with TRBD1 as a possible D gene (6 bases). The CDR3 is 13 amino acids. V lost 4 bases to trimming and J lost 2 bases, with 8 bases between them. Germline loops: CDR1 SGHTA, CDR2 FQGTGA. CDR3: CASSWTDQETQYF. CDR3 DNA sequence: TGTGCCAGCAGCTGGACAGATCAAGAGACCCAGTACTTC.

V and J are TRBV2 and TRBJ1-5, with D perhaps TRBD1 (6 bases). V lost 6 bases, J lost 4 bases, and 13 bases lay in between. Germline assignment: CDR1 SNHLY and CDR2 FYNNEI. The CDR3 covers 14 residues. CDR3 sequence (DNA): TGTGCCAGCAGGGACAGAGGTTCGAATCAGCCCCAGCATTTT. It translates to CASRDRGSNQPQHF. The entire variable domain, with the rest obtained from reference TRBV2 and TRBJ1-5, is as follows: EPEVTQTPSHQVTQMGQEVILRCVPISNHLYFYWYRQILGQKVEFLVSFYNNEISEKSEIFDDQFSVERPDGSNFTLKIRSTKLEDSAMYFCASRDRGSNQPQHFGDGTRLSIL.